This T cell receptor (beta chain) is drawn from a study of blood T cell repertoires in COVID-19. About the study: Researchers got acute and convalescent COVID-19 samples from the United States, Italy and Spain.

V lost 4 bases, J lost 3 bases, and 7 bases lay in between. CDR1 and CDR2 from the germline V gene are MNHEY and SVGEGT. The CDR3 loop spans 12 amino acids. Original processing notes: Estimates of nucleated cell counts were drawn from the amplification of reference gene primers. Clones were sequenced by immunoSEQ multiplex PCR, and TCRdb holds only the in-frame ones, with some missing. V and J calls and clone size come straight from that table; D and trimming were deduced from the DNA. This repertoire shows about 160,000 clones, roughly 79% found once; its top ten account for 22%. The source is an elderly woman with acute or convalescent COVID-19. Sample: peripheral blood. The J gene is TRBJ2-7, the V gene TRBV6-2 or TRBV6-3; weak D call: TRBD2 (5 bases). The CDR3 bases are TGTGCCAGCAGTTCCCGGGGCTACGAGCAGTACTTC. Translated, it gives CASSSRGYEQYF.